A single sample gave rise to the 23 T cell receptor beta chains below, sequenced in a study of T-cell reconstitution after alpha-beta-depleted transplantation in children. Unique molecular identifiers were used to barcode this TCRbeta library. TCRdb reprocessed the PCR reads with MiXCR, giving one entry per CDR3 protein. The repertoire holds approximately 150,000 distinct CDR3 sequences, around 9% seen once, with 15% to 20% in the top ten. The sequencing used PBMCs, mostly from graft donor cells, collected 180 days after TCRalphabeta/CD19-depleted stem cell transplant. The receptors come from a female patient aged 2 to 10 who had a stem cell transplant for congenital amegakaryocytic thrombocytopenia, so the T cells may come from the graft donor.

The V and J genes are TRBV27 and TRBJ2-7, with 7 nucleotides matching TRBD1. V trimming: 4 bases; J trimming: 3 bases; junction bases outside the gene matches: 3. CDR1 MNHEY and CDR2 SMNVEV come from the germline V gene (reference sequence). The CDR3 extends over 13 amino acids. The CDR3 DNA follows: TGTGCCAGCAGTTCAAGGACAGGCTACGAGCAGTACTTC. Translated, it gives CASSSRTGYEQYF.

This clonotype was observed at least ten times. The chain employs TRBV12-3 or TRBV12-4 and TRBJ1-5; D gene ambiguous. With 1 base removed from V and 3 bases from J, the gap between germline ends came to 7 bases. The length of the CDR3 is 14 residues. The CDR3 DNA reads as TGTGCCAGCAGTTTAGGAAATGTCAATCAGCCCCAGCATTTT. Encoded protein: CASSLGNVNQPQHF.

Only one count was recorded for this clonotype. This chain uses TRBV7-9 with TRBJ1-2; D is unclear. The length of the CDR3 is 14 residues. Per the germline V gene, CDR1 is SEHNR and CDR2 is FQNEAQ (reference sequence). V gave up 0 bases and J gave up 2 bases, with 7 bases separating them. CDR3 residues: CASSLAPENYGYTF. CDR3 sequence (DNA): TGTGCCAGCAGCTTAGCGCCCGAAAACTATGGCTACACCTTC.

Many counts were recorded for this clonotype. The gene calls are TRBV3-1 and TRBJ2-3, with D perhaps being TRBD1 or TRBD2 (5 bases each). The CDR3 is 16 amino acids. V lost 1 base and J lost 10, with 21 bases in between. Germline CDR1 reads LGHDT; CDR2 reads YNNKEL (reference sequence). Here the CDR3 DNA reads TGTGCCAGCAGCCAAGTTTTATGGGACCGCTCTAGACCGCAGTATTTT. It is translated as CASSQVLWDRSRPQYF.

The genes are TRBV6-5 and TRBJ1-5; possible D gene TRBD1, 6 bases. This CDR3 spans 18 amino acids. V was cut by 6 bases and J by 0 bases, with 21 bases left in between. The V gene's germline CDR1 is MNHEY and CDR2 SVGAGI. The CDR3 here is CASSLQGSGHYSNQPQHF. CDR3 bases: TGTGCCAGCAGCTTACAGGGAAGTGGGCATTATAGCAATCAGCCCCAGCATTTT.

The sample holds many counts of this clonotype. The V and J genes are TRBV11-2 and TRBJ2-7; D not certain. From germline, CDR1 is SGHAT and CDR2 FQNNGV. With 4 bases removed from V and 8 bases from J, the gap between germline ends came to 9 bases. The CDR3 has 11 residues. The CDR3, as DNA: TGTGCCAGCAGCTCCCCCCCCAAGCAGTACTTC. It translates to CASSSPPKQYF.

This clonotype was seen repeatedly, ten times or more. The V and J genes are TRBV29-1 and TRBJ1-1, with no clear D. The CDR3 sequence is 10 residues long. With 7 bases removed from V and 1 base from J, the gap between germline ends came to 4 bases. Germline V gene data show CDR1 as SQVTM and CDR2 as ANQGSEA. In DNA form, the CDR3 reads TGCAGCGGGAAGAACACTGAAGCTTTCTTT. It codes for CSGKNTEAFF.

This chain links TRBV6-4 with TRBJ1-5; D possibly corresponds to TRBD1 (5 bases). This CDR3 has 14 amino acids. Trimming stripped 5 bases from V and 11 bases from J, with 19 bases between. CDR1 is MRHNA, CDR2 SNTAGT, per germline. CDR3 sequence reads: CASSNTGLARAQHF. CDR3 coding DNA: TGTGCCAGCAGTAACACGGGACTCGCCAGGGCCCAGCATTTT.

This clonotype occurred a few times. V gene TRBV5-1 combines with J gene TRBJ2-7; no reliable D call. Germline V CDR1 and CDR2: SGHRS, YFSETQ. This CDR3 contains 12 residues. V shed 2 bases and J shed 3 bases, with 6 bases lying between them. As DNA, the CDR3 is TGCGCCAGCAGCTTTGGGGACTACGAGCAGTACTTC. This codes for CASSFGDYEQYF.

This clonotype was counted many times. J is TRBJ2-4 and V is TRBV5-1, with 8 bases lining up with TRBD1. CDR3 length equals 16 residues. Germline-derived CDR1 and CDR2 are SGHRS and YFSETQ. V was pared by 2 bases and J by 0 bases, with 4 bases of the junction left unmatched. The CDR3 loop is CASSLSDRGAKNIQYF. In DNA, the CDR3 is TGCGCCAGCAGCTTAAGTGACAGGGGAGCCAAAAACATTCAGTACTTC. Supplemented by reference TRBV5-1 and TRBJ2-4, the full variable domain reads KAGVTQTPRYLIKTRGQQVTLSCSPISGHRSVSWYQQTPGQGLQFLFEYFSETQRNKGNFPGRFSGRQFSNSRSEMNVSTLELGDSALYLCASSLSDRGAKNIQYFGAGTRLSVL.

This clonotype was detected ten times or more. The chain links TRBV20-1 to TRBJ1-2; 9 bases match TRBD1. J lost 5 bases, V lost 0 bases, and 4 bases had no gene match. CDR1 is DFQATT and CDR2 is SNEGSKA in the germline V gene (reference sequence). This CDR3 has 14 amino acids. This chain's CDR3 is CSARDRQGGYGYTF. The CDR3 DNA follows: TGCAGTGCTAGAGACAGACAGGGGGGTTATGGCTACACCTTC.

This clonotype was counted at least ten times. V usage is TRBV20-1 and J usage is TRBJ2-1; a possible D gene is TRBD2 (6 bases). The CDR3 is made up of 14 amino acids. CDR1 and CDR2 from the germline V gene are DFQATT and SNEGSKA (reference sequence). Trimming removed 0 bases at V and 6 bases at J, with 12 bases between. This CDR3 reads CSARDATSFNEQFF. The CDR3 bases are TGCAGTGCTAGAGATGCGACTAGTTTCAATGAGCAGTTCTTC.

This clonotype was detected a few times. The rearrangement links TRBV28 to TRBJ2-7; D is possibly TRBD2 (5 bases). Germline V gene sequence: CDR1 MDHEN, CDR2 SYDVKM. Trimming left V 4 bases short and J 3 bases short, with 16 bases between. The CDR3 has 15 residues. The CDR3: CASSSIPGTRYEQYF. CDR3 in DNA: TGTGCCAGCAGTTCCATCCCGGGAACTCGCTACGAGCAGTACTTC.

This clonotype was found many times. The CDR3 is CASRPETSPIYEQYF. CDR3 nucleotides: TGTGCCAGCAGACCCGAGACTAGCCCCATCTACGAGCAGTACTTC. The rearrangement uses TRBV12-3 or TRBV12-4 and TRBJ2-7; TRBD2 aligns across 7 bases. The CDR3 length is 15 residues. V was clipped by 6 bases and J by 3 bases; unmatched bases: 11.

CDR3 nucleotides: TGTGCCAGCAGTACAGACGGACAAGAGACCCAGTACTTC. It translates to CASSTDGQETQYF. The chain carries TRBV6-5 and TRBJ2-5; D not resolved. This CDR3 is built from 13 residues. Looked up from germline, CDR1 is MNHEY and CDR2 is SVGAGI. Trimming removed 5 bases from V and 2 bases from J, with 9 bases in between.

This clonotype was recorded at least ten times. V usage is TRBV28 and J usage is TRBJ1-3, with D unresolved. The CDR3 contains 15 residues. CDR1 MDHEN and CDR2 SYDVKM come from the germline V gene. V was clipped by 7 bases and J by 0 bases, with 13 bases between them. CDR3 amino acids: CASKPPAFSGNTIYF. Written as DNA, the CDR3 is TGTGCCAGCAAACCCCCAGCCTTCTCTGGAAACACCATATATTTT.

The table lists this clonotype with many counts. The rearrangement joins TRBV28 to TRBJ1-2, with D unclear. The CDR3 length is 13 residues. Germline CDR1 MDHEN, CDR2 SYDVKM. V lost 7 bases to trimming and J lost 2 bases, with 11 bases between them. In DNA, the CDR3 is TGTGCCAGCACGGTCGACACCAACTATGGCTACACCTTC. Translating gives CASTVDTNYGYTF.

The chain couples TRBV7-2 to TRBJ2-2, with a tentative D call TRBD2 (5 bases). Trimming pared 3 bases from V and 7 bases from J, leaving 9 bases between. CDR1 is SGHTA and CDR2 is FQGNSA in the germline V gene. The CDR3 extends over 13 amino acids. This CDR3 reads CASSFRGRGELFF. The CDR3 coding sequence is TGTGCCAGCAGCTTCCGAGGGCGCGGGGAGCTGTTTTTT.

This clonotype was counted ten times or more. The chain links TRBV19 to TRBJ1-1, with 7 positions matching TRBD1. Germline CDR1 reads LNHDA; CDR2 reads SQIVND (reference sequence). This CDR3 is 17 amino acids long. V was clipped by 4 bases and J by 3 bases; unmatched bases: 14. The CDR3 loop reads CASSNSPFGQADTEAFF. The CDR3, as DNA: TGTGCCAGTAGTAACTCACCTTTCGGACAGGCGGACACTGAAGCTTTCTTT. Full variable domain (outside the CDR3, taken from reference TRBV19 and TRBJ1-1): DGGITQSPKYLFRKEGQNVTLSCEQNLNHDAMYWYRQDPGQGLRLIYYSQIVNDFQKGDIAEGYSVSREKKESFPLTVTSAQKNPTAFYLCASSNSPFGQADTEAFFGQGTRLTVV.

This clonotype showed up just a few times. This chain links TRBV7-2 with TRBJ1-1; no firm D call. V lost 7 bases and J lost 0, with 9 bases in between. Per the germline V gene, CDR1 is SGHTA and CDR2 is FQGNSA. The CDR3 runs 13 residues. The CDR3 spells CASTTYMNTEAFF. CDR3 DNA sequence: TGTGCCAGCACCACCTACATGAACACTGAAGCTTTCTTT.

This CDR3 is CASSGPGLAGALITGELFF. As DNA, the CDR3 is TGCGCCAGCAGCGGGCCGGGACTAGCGGGAGCACTGATCACCGGGGAGCTGTTTTTT. This chain joins TRBV4-1 and TRBJ2-2, with 14 bases identical to TRBD2. The CDR3 spans 19 residues. Trimming removed 5 bases from V and 4 bases from J; junction bases left unmatched: 12. Germline V gene data show CDR1 as MGHRA and CDR2 as YSYEKL.

Ten or more counts support this clonotype. The chain employs TRBV20-1 and TRBJ2-7; possible D gene TRBD1, 6 bases. Deletions cut 2 bases from V and 2 bases from J, with 13 bases between. The CDR3 loop spans 14 amino acids. Germline CDR1 and CDR2: DFQATT and SNEGSKA (reference sequence). The DNA for the CDR3 is TGCAGTGCTAGAAGCAGGGGCTATGCCTACGAGCAGTACTTC. The encoded protein is CSARSRGYAYEQYF.

This clonotype was seen more than once but under ten times. This sequence joins TRBV15 and TRBJ2-1; TRBD1 matches at 8 bases. The V gene end was trimmed by 3 bases and the J gene end by 7 bases; junction bases not matched to a gene: 2. From germline, CDR1 is LNHNV and CDR2 YYDKDF (reference sequence). The CDR3 consists of 13 residues. Here the CDR3 reads CATSRRTGNEQFF. CDR3 nucleotide sequence: TGTGCCACCAGCAGGCGGACAGGGAATGAGCAGTTCTTC.